Below are 24 T cell receptor beta chains sequenced from a single sample in a study of blood T cells in healthy people across ages. Together with a sample-barcoded 5' primer, a J-beta primer mix was included in a second PCR lasting about 7 to 11 cycles. TCRdb called the 5' RACE reads again in MiXCR, with one record for every CDR3 protein. The table includes about 1,500,000 distinct CDR3 sequences, 28% detected once. Sequencing input: blood. The receptors originated from a woman aged 25-40 years in good health.

Ten or more counts support this clonotype. This chain joins TRBV9 and TRBJ2-5; D ambiguous. There are 13 residues in the CDR3. Germline V gene lookup returns CDR1 SGDLS and CDR2 YYNGEE. Deletions cut 3 bases from V and 4 bases from J, with 10 bases between. Here the CDR3 DNA reads TGTGCCAGCAGCGCCCCTCGCAGAGAGACCCAGTACTTC. Protein product: CASSAPRRETQYF.

The chain links TRBV5-6 to TRBJ2-1; a possible D gene is TRBD2 (6 bases). The CDR3 runs 16 residues. CDR1 SGHDT and CDR2 YYEEEE come from the germline V gene. The V end was cut by 2 bases, the J end by 3 bases, with 15 bases between. CDR3 sequence reads: CASSFRGGDLYNEQFF. The CDR3 DNA reads TGTGCCAGCAGCTTTCGTGGAGGGGACCTCTACAATGAGCAGTTCTTC.

This clonotype occurred once. The chain is built from TRBV5-1 and TRBJ2-6, with D tentatively TRBD2 (6 bases). Per germline, CDR1 SGHRS and CDR2 YFSETQ. V was clipped by 3 bases and J by 1 base, with 11 bases between them. This CDR3 region has 16 residues. CDR3 loop: CASSSAGQSGANVLTF. CDR3 DNA sequence: TGCGCCAGCAGCTCGGCGGGGCAGTCTGGGGCCAACGTCCTGACTTTC. The full variable domain, in which reference TRBV5-1 and TRBJ2-6 provide the parts outside the CDR3, is KAGVTQTPRYLIKTRGQQVTLSCSPISGHRSVSWYQQTPGQGLQFLFEYFSETQRNKGNFPGRFSGRQFSNSRSEMNVSTLELGDSALYLCASSSAGQSGANVLTFGAGSRLTVL.

The genes are TRBV6-2 or TRBV6-3 and TRBJ2-7; 7 positions agree with TRBD1. Looked up from germline, CDR1 is MNHEY and CDR2 is SVGEGT. Germline trimming cut 0 bases from V and 6 bases from J; bases unmatched to any gene: 5. The length of the CDR3 is 14 residues. CDR3 bases: TGTGCCAGCAGTTACTCGAATTCAGGGGGCGAGCAGTACTTC. Amino acids: CASSYSNSGGEQYF.

The chain recombines TRBV2 with TRBJ2-5; D tentatively fits TRBD1 or TRBD2 (6 bases each). With 6 bases removed from V and 3 bases from J, the gap between germline ends came to 14 bases. Looked up from germline, CDR1 is SNHLY and CDR2 is FYNNEI. The CDR3 totals 14 residues. CDR3: CASSLWRGKETQYF. CDR3 nucleotides: TGTGCCAGCAGCTTATGGAGGGGGAAAGAGACCCAGTACTTC.

Worth noting for this clonotype: This could be a read error, since a much larger clone is one nucleotide away. The CDR3, as DNA: TGTGCCAGCAGACGGGACAACTATGGCTACACCTTC. Amino acids: CASRRDNYGYTF. The chain has TRBV7-9 and TRBJ1-2, with a weak D call TRBD1 (5 bases). Germline V CDR1 and CDR2: SEHNR, FQNEAQ (reference sequence). Trimming removed 6 bases from V and 2 bases from J, with 7 bases in between. This CDR3 comprises 12 residues.

This clonotype showed up just a few times. V gene TRBV5-1 combines with J gene TRBJ2-3; unclear D gene. From germline, CDR1 is SGHRS and CDR2 YFSETQ. V lost 2 bases, J lost 2 bases, and 12 bases lay in between. There are 15 residues in the CDR3. CDR3 nucleotide sequence: TGCGCCAGCAGCTTTACGGAGCCTTTCACAGATACGCAGTATTTT. Its protein is CASSFTEPFTDTQYF.

V usage is TRBV18 and J usage is TRBJ1-2, with unresolved D. Germline V gives CDR1 KGHSH, CDR2 LQKENI. There are 13 residues in the CDR3. Trimming pared 3 bases from V and 9 bases from J, leaving 14 bases between. CDR3 loop: CASSPRGTWSYTF. The CDR3 DNA reads TGTGCCAGCTCACCCCGTGGTACTTGGAGCTACACCTTC.

This rearrangement joins TRBV5-1 to TRBJ2-3, with 9 bases lining up with TRBD1. With 3 bases clipped from V and 3 bases from J, the junction kept 14 bases outside the gene matches. In germline, CDR1 is SGHRS, CDR2 YFSETQ. This CDR3 has 18 amino acids. CDR3 in amino acids: CASSSHLQGAVRTDTQYF. In DNA form, the CDR3 reads TGCGCCAGCAGCTCTCACCTACAGGGGGCGGTGAGGACAGATACGCAGTATTTT.

Points on this clonotype: A much larger clone sits a single nucleotide away, making a read error possible. V and J are TRBV7-3 and TRBJ2-5, with D unclear. CDR3 size: 13 residues. CDR1 is SGHTA and CDR2 is FQGTGA in the germline V gene. The CDR3 DNA reads TGTACCAGCAGCCCATCGACGCAAGAGACCCAGTACTTC. Its translation: CTSSPSTQETQYF.

Concerning this clonotype: Without the conserved terminal phenylalanine or tryptophan, this CDR3 likely stems from a read error. The chain joins TRBV7-2 to TRBJ1-2, with unresolved D. Trimming pared 5 bases from V and 8 bases from J, leaving 15 bases between. There are 13 residues in the CDR3. The V gene's germline CDR1 is SGHTA and CDR2 FQGNSA. Here the CDR3 reads CASSRVLGRGYTC. In nucleotides, the CDR3 is TGTGCCAGCAGCCGCGTGTTAGGGCGCGGCTACACCTGC.

This clonotype was detected a few times. The V call is TRBV12-3 or TRBV12-4, the J call TRBJ2-1, with D hard to call. The CDR3 has 14 amino acids. The V gene lost 6 bases and the J gene lost 7 bases, with 16 bases spanning the gap. The CDR3 spells CASSPRRVHNEQFF. The CDR3 nucleotides read TGTGCCAGCAGCCCCAGGAGAGTGCATAATGAGCAGTTCTTC.

This clonotype was seen more than once but under ten times. The chain links TRBV7-3 to TRBJ1-2; tentatively, D is TRBD1 (5 bases). The CDR3 spans 14 residues. Germline CDR1 and CDR2: SGHTA and FQGTGA. Trimming left V 5 bases short and J 4 bases short, with 14 bases between. The CDR3, as DNA: TGTGCCAGCAGCCCTGGGGGGGTCTCCTATGGCTACACCTTC. It codes for CASSPGGVSYGYTF.

This clonotype was counted between two and nine times. The chain employs TRBV20-1 and TRBJ1-2; D is unresolved. This CDR3 contains 13 residues. CDR1 DFQATT and CDR2 SNEGSKA come from the germline V gene (reference sequence). V lost 5 bases and J 1 base, leaving 11 bases between the germline ends. The CDR3 protein is CSAPPVYNYGYTF. As DNA, the CDR3 is TGCAGTGCTCCCCCAGTATATAACTATGGCTACACCTTC.

This clonotype appeared many times. The chain recombines TRBV20-1 with TRBJ1-5, with D perhaps matching TRBD1 (5 bases). Trimming left V 5 bases short and J 6 bases short, with 23 bases between. The CDR3 covers 16 residues. CDR1 and CDR2 from the germline V gene are DFQATT and SNEGSKA (reference sequence). In DNA, the CDR3 is TGCAGTGCTCAACCGAGGGACTTCAACGCCCTTCAGCCCCAGCATTTT. This translates into CSAQPRDFNALQPQHF.

V and J are TRBV20-1 and TRBJ1-2, with no clear D. The germline CDR1 and CDR2 sequences are DFQATT and SNEGSKA (reference sequence). Trimming removed 0 bases from V and 6 bases from J, with 2 bases in between. This CDR3 has 10 amino acids. The CDR3 region has the DNA TGCAGTGCTAGAGATCATGGCTACACCTTC. Protein: CSARDHGYTF.

This clonotype was seen a few times. V usage is TRBV7-3 and J usage is TRBJ2-1; 9 bases agree with TRBD1. The CDR3 is made up of 16 amino acids. The V and J ends lost 4 bases and 7 bases, in that order; junction bases with no gene match: 11. Germline CDR1 and CDR2: SGHTA and FQGTGA. The CDR3 nucleotides are TGTGCCAGCAGCTCAAAGGGGGGGACAGGGCATAATGAGCAGTTCTTC. Encoded protein: CASSSKGGTGHNEQFF.

The chain links TRBV7-6 to TRBJ1-1; no clear D. V was trimmed by 3 bases and J by 7 bases, leaving 18 bases between them. From germline, CDR1 is SGHVS and CDR2 FNYEAQ. The CDR3 is 15 amino acids. The CDR3 DNA reads as TGTGCCAGCAGCTTTCGCCCCCCTGGTGACGATGAAGCTTTCTTT. As protein: CASSFRPPGDDEAFF.

This sequence joins TRBV19 and TRBJ2-3; unclear D gene. CDR3 length: 12 amino acids. The V end lost 3 bases, the J end lost 5 bases, and 6 bases lay between the germline ends. Germline CDR1 is LNHDA and CDR2 is SQIVND (reference sequence). The CDR3 nucleotides read TGTGCCAGTAGTATGGTGGGAGATACGCAGTATTTT. It codes for CASSMVGDTQYF.

The chain is built from TRBV5-1 and TRBJ2-5; a weak D match, TRBD1 (6 bases). The V end was cut by 2 bases, the J end by 5 bases, with 13 bases between. This CDR3 is 14 amino acids long. The germline V gene has CDR1 SGHRS and CDR2 YFSETQ. Written as DNA, the CDR3 is TGCGCCAGCAGCTTACAGGGTGGGCATGAGACCCAGTACTTC. This translates into CASSLQGGHETQYF.

The rearrangement links TRBV15 to TRBJ2-5; D gene ambiguous. This CDR3 region has 15 residues. Germline assignment: CDR1 LNHNV and CDR2 YYDKDF (reference sequence). Trimming cost V 8 bases and J 5 bases, with 21 bases left between them. The CDR3 DNA is TGTGCCACCGGAGAGGAGAACTCAAGGTTCGAGACCCAGTACTTC. Translation gives CATGEENSRFETQYF.

As for this clonotype: At one end the junction does not follow the germline gene, possibly because of a read error. The chain couples TRBV28 to TRBJ1-5, with 8 positions matching TRBD1. CDR3 length: 15 amino acids. Germline CDR1 and CDR2: MDHEN and SYDVKM. Written as DNA, the CDR3 is TGTGCCAGCAGTGTATGGACAGGGCGGCCTCAGCCCCAGCATTTT. Translated, it gives CASSVWTGRPQPQHF. Complete variable domain (other parts from reference TRBV28 and TRBJ1-5): DVKVTQSSRYLVKRTGEKVFLECVQDMDHENMFWYRQDPGLGLRLIYFSYDVKMKEKGDIPEGYSVSREKKERFSLILESASTNQTSMYLCASSVWTGRPQPQHFGDGTRLSIL.

The V gene is TRBV4-3, the J gene TRBJ2-3; TRBD2 matches 12 bases. The CDR3 runs 23 residues. Germline CDR1 LGHNA, CDR2 YSLEER. The ends lost 8 bases at V and 5 bases at J; junction bases unmatched: 32. Written as DNA, the CDR3 is TGCGCCAGCCCGACTAGCGCAGGCACTAGCGGGAGGTGTTTGCGACCGGACGGAGATACGCAGTATTTT. Its translation is CASPTSAGTSGRCLRPDGDTQYF.

The chain has TRBV12-3 or TRBV12-4 and TRBJ2-7; the match to TRBD2 covers 8 bases. The trim removed 3 bases at V and 0 bases at J, leaving 4 bases unmatched. The CDR3 runs to 15 residues. The CDR3 DNA sequence: TGTGCCAGCAGTTTGAGGCGGGGGGACTCCTACGAGCAGTACTTC. Its translation: CASSLRRGDSYEQYF.